The rows below give T cell receptor beta chains drawn from one sample of a study of human T cells and chemical hapten exposure. TCRdb passed the RACE reads through MiXCR, listing each CDR3 protein once. The repertoire holds around 380,000 distinct CDR3 sequences, around 4.8% seen once, with under 3% in the top ten. The sequencing used whole blood, collected in connection with sensitization to the hapten diphenylcyclopropenone (DPC). Receptors originate from a woman aged 45-65 years with alopecia areata. Some clones in this sample may be carry-over from other donors' samples. The conserved cysteine and the conserved F or W are not part of the CDR3 here.

>11|TRBJ2-2|TRBV6-6
ASRATGAGELF
>14|TRBJ1-3|TRBV12-3/TRBV12-4
ASSLVPDRGGNTIY
>13|TRBJ2-3|TRBV24-1
ATSGTSGGTDTQY
>10|TRBJ1-1|TRBV28
ASRLRDTEAF
>13|TRBJ1-6|TRBV7-8
ASSPPTGGNSPLH
>12|TRBJ2-7|TRBV28
ASSLGLASLEQY
>12|TRBJ2-7|TRBV19
ASSIGLSNYEQY
>14|TRBJ2-3|TRBV4-1
ASSQVVGSTTDTQY
>10|TRBJ2-3|TRBV5-1
ASSLYTDTQY
>9|TRBJ1-1|TRBV2
ASNGGAEAF
>16|TRBJ2-6|TRBV7-9
ASSSDRRTFSGANVLT
>11|TRBJ1-4|TRBV15
ATSPTLWEKLF